This TCR beta chain was retrieved from a study of T cell repertoires in cytomegalovirus infection. General study points: Cumulative frequency of public TCR beta families picked out carriers of CMV plus the relevant HLA. HLA-C-restricted CMV-specific TCR beta clonotypes prevailed in the ex vivo response.

As for this clonotype: Its cognate antigen is unknown.

TCRdb independently ran MiXCR on the reads; one entry per CDR3 protein. The sample has approximately 550,000 distinct CDR3 sequences, approximately 15% seen once. Sequencing used CD8+ T cells from PBMCs. The receptor was isolated from a human donor in good health (CMV status not recorded). Some clones in this sample may be carry-over from other donors' samples.

This chain's CDR3 is CASSLEGGGDSPLHF. In DNA, the CDR3 is TGTGCCAGCAGCTTAGAGGGAGGGGGAGATTCACCCCTCCACTTT. The chain employs TRBV7-9 and TRBJ1-6; D may be TRBD1 (6 bases). Germline-derived CDR1 and CDR2 are SEHNR and FQNEAQ (reference sequence). V was pared by 1 base and J by 8 bases, with 12 bases between. The length of the CDR3 is 15 residues.